Following are 25 T cell receptor beta chains from one sample sequenced in a study of T-cell memory formation after mild COVID-19. One entry per CDR3 protein results from TCRdb running MiXCR on the 5' RACE reads. Of approximately 270,000 distinct CDR3 sequences detected, 15% to 20% appear once; the ten largest clones hold 20% to 25%. The specimen sequenced was PBMCs or a T cell subset sorted from them (not recorded which). The receptors were gathered from a man between 18 and 29 years old who had mild COVID-19 (a few samples of this study predate the infection). Cell type and time point are not known.

This clonotype was seen a handful of times. The rearrangement joins TRBV7-2 to TRBJ2-2, with 10 bases lining up with TRBD2. Germline lookup yields CDR1 SGHTA and CDR2 FQGNSA. The CDR3 contains 18 residues. Unmatched junction bases numbered 6, after V lost 1 base and J lost 1 base. This CDR3 reads CASSLESSGGLNTGELFF. CDR3 DNA: TGTGCCAGCAGCTTAGAGAGTAGCGGGGGGCTGAACACCGGGGAGCTGTTTTTT.

V usage is TRBV6-1 and J usage is TRBJ1-6; 9 bases match TRBD1. Germline loops: CDR1 MNHNS, CDR2 SASEGT. With 3 bases clipped from V and 9 bases from J, the junction kept 9 bases outside the gene matches. This CDR3 is 16 amino acids long. The CDR3 nucleotides read TGTGCCAGCAGTGAGTCCAGGACAGGGGCCTTTTCACCCCTCCACTTT. Its translation is CASSESRTGAFSPLHF.

This clonotype was counted a few times. The chain links TRBV20-1 to TRBJ2-1; no reliable D call. The CDR3 loop spans 15 amino acids. The V end lost 8 bases, the J end lost 6 bases, and 23 bases lay between the germline ends. Germline CDR1 reads DFQATT; CDR2 reads SNEGSKA (reference sequence). Here the CDR3 DNA reads TGCAGTACATCACGGCCCCAAGCCCCCTTCAATGAGCAGTTCTTC. This sequence encodes CSTSRPQAPFNEQFF.

This clonotype was seen only a few times. The chain couples TRBV5-1 to TRBJ2-3; 7 nucleotides align to TRBD2. The CDR3 totals 15 residues. CDR1 is SGHRS, CDR2 YFSETQ, per germline. V trimming: 1 base; J trimming: 4 bases; junction bases outside the gene matches: 6. CDR3 sequence (DNA): TGCGCCAGCAGCTTGCAGGGCCGGGAGGCAGATACGCAGTATTTT. Amino acid sequence: CASSLQGREADTQYF.

The rearrangement links TRBV4-3 to TRBJ2-7; D is unresolved. The CDR3 contains 16 residues. Trimming took 1 base from V and 1 from J, leaving 14 bases between them. CDR1 LGHNA and CDR2 YSLEER come from the germline V gene. CDR3 DNA: TGCGCCAGCAGCCAAGCTCATGGGTCAACGTCCTACGAGCAGTACTTC. Its translation is CASSQAHGSTSYEQYF.

This clonotype has just a few counts. The V gene is TRBV24-1, the J gene TRBJ1-6; D is ambiguous. The CDR3 sequence is 15 residues long. V lost 5 bases and J 9 bases, leaving 16 bases between the germline ends. Germline-derived CDR1 and CDR2 are KGHDR and SFDVKD. CDR3 sequence reads: CATSAVRPECSPLHF. The CDR3 DNA reads as TGTGCCACCAGTGCCGTTCGGCCAGAGTGTTCACCCCTCCACTTT.

This clonotype has more than one count but fewer than ten. This chain joins TRBV6-5 and TRBJ1-4, with D perhaps TRBD1 (6 bases). V was clipped by 9 bases and J by 6 bases, with 17 bases between them. Germline V gene lookup returns CDR1 MNHEY and CDR2 SVGAGI. The CDR3 runs 14 residues. The CDR3 is CARGTGKADEKLFF. CDR3 bases: TGTGCCAGAGGCACAGGGAAAGCGGATGAAAAACTGTTTTTT.

In its sample, this clonotype was seen a few times. The genes are TRBV20-1 and TRBJ1-5, with 8 bases that match TRBD1. Germline V gene lookup returns CDR1 DFQATT and CDR2 SNEGSKA (reference sequence). The CDR3 consists of 14 residues. J lost 6 bases, V lost 2 bases, and 6 bases had no gene match. The CDR3, as DNA: TGCAGTGCTAGACGGACAGGGCAGGGTCAGCCCCAGCATTTT. It is translated as CSARRTGQGQPQHF.

The chain combines TRBV10-3 with TRBJ2-1; D possibly corresponds to TRBD2 (6 bases). Deletions cut 0 bases from V and 5 bases from J, with 14 bases between. CDR3 length equals 16 residues. The germline V gene encodes CDR1 ENHRY and CDR2 SYGVKD. CDR3 region: CAISESRTNENNEQFF. The CDR3 DNA follows: TGTGCCATCAGTGAGTCGAGGACTAACGAGAACAATGAGCAGTTCTTC.

The genes are TRBV20-1 and TRBJ1-4; perhaps TRBD1 as D (6 bases). Germline V CDR1 and CDR2: DFQATT, SNEGSKA (reference sequence). The CDR3 loop spans 15 amino acids. Trimming left V 0 bases short and J 8 bases short, with 16 bases between. CDR3: CSARDWDKTPEKLFF. The DNA for the CDR3 is TGCAGTGCTAGAGATTGGGACAAAACCCCAGAAAAACTGTTTTTT.

The V and J genes are TRBV12-3 or TRBV12-4 and TRBJ1-5; a weak D match, TRBD1 (6 bases). The CDR3 is made up of 16 amino acids. Trimming shortened V by 3 bases and J by 5 bases, and 17 bases separated the two germline ends. The chain's CDR3 is CASSFMGQSFDQPQHF. In DNA form, the CDR3 reads TGTGCCAGCAGTTTTATGGGACAATCCTTCGATCAGCCCCAGCATTTT.

The V call is TRBV4-1, the J call TRBJ2-3; TRBD2 matches 7 bases. From germline, CDR1 is MGHRA and CDR2 YSYEKL. The J segment lost 0 bases and the V segment lost 4 bases, leaving 10 bases of the junction unmatched. The CDR3 consists of 17 residues. CDR3 region: CASSPTRDYPSTDTQYF. The CDR3 DNA is TGCGCCAGCAGCCCCACAAGGGACTACCCTAGCACAGATACGCAGTATTTT.

Regarding this clonotype: A read error may produce the germline difference seen at one junction end. The V and J genes are TRBV7-2 and TRBJ1-5, with D unresolved. The germline gives CDR1 SGHTA, CDR2 FQGNSA. The CDR3 covers 14 residues. CDR3 sequence reads: CASSLYGSNQPQHF. CDR3 nucleotides: TGTGCAAGCAGCTTATACGGCAGCAATCAGCCCCAGCATTTT. Complete variable domain (other parts from reference TRBV7-2 and TRBJ1-5): GAGVSQSPSNKVTEKGKDVELRCDPISGHTALYWYRQSLGQGLEFLIYFQGNSAPDKSGLPSDRFSAERTGGSVSTLTIQRTQQEDSAVYLCASSLYGSNQPQHFGDGTRLSIL.

This clonotype has more than one count but fewer than ten. The V gene is TRBV7-8, the J gene TRBJ2-7; 8 bases agree with TRBD1. Germline assignment: CDR1 SGHVS and CDR2 FQNEAQ. With 5 bases clipped from V and 2 bases from J, the junction kept 8 bases outside the gene matches. This CDR3 has 15 amino acids. The CDR3 sequence: CASSLDRTGTYEQYF. CDR3 coding DNA: TGTGCCAGCAGCCTAGATCGGACAGGGACCTACGAGCAGTACTTC.

V and J are TRBV20-1 and TRBJ1-5; 8 bases align to TRBD1. V shed 6 bases, J shed 0 bases, and the junction held 10 bases outside the gene matches. Germline-derived CDR1 and CDR2 are DFQATT and SNEGSKA (reference sequence). The CDR3 contains 16 residues. The CDR3 sequence: CSAKGQGKRSNQPQHF. CDR3 sequence (DNA): TGCAGTGCCAAAGGACAGGGCAAACGTAGCAATCAGCCCCAGCATTTT.

This clonotype was detected ten times or more. The chain links TRBV6-6 to TRBJ2-7; TRBD1 matches at 7 bases. The CDR3 is 15 residues long. Trimming at V came to 0 bases and at J to 6 bases, leaving 8 bases not matched to a gene. Germline CDR1 MNHNY, CDR2 SVGAGI (reference sequence). The CDR3 sequence is CASSYSATGMGEQYV. CDR3 nucleotides: TGTGCCAGCAGTTACTCCGCGACAGGGATGGGCGAGCAGTACGTC.

The chain carries TRBV6-5 and TRBJ1-6, with D unclear. Germline CDR1 is MNHEY and CDR2 is SVGAGI. The CDR3 sequence is 12 residues long. Deletions cut 1 base from V and 10 bases from J, with 5 bases between. The CDR3 DNA reads as TGTGCCAGCAGTTACTTCGGATCACCCCTCCACTTT. Its translation: CASSYFGSPLHF.

This sequence joins TRBV2 and TRBJ2-2; D is perhaps TRBD1 or TRBD2 (7 bases each). In germline, CDR1 is SNHLY, CDR2 FYNNEI. The CDR3 runs to 12 residues. Trimming pared 8 bases from V and 7 bases from J, leaving 11 bases between. CDR3 amino acids: CASQGGIGELFF. CDR3 DNA sequence: TGTGCCAGCCAGGGGGGGATCGGGGAGCTGTTTTTT.

The chain couples TRBV6-2 or TRBV6-3 to TRBJ1-5; D gene ambiguous. This CDR3 has 14 amino acids. Germline-derived CDR1 and CDR2 are MNHEY and SVGEGT. V dropped 8 bases and J dropped 0 bases, with 11 bases sitting between them. The CDR3 sequence: CASVNRDSNQPQHF. The CDR3 DNA reads as TGTGCCAGCGTGAATCGAGATAGCAATCAGCCCCAGCATTTT.

The chain recombines TRBV12-3 or TRBV12-4 with TRBJ1-1; no firm D call. CDR3 size: 14 residues. Trimming took 2 bases from V and 1 from J, leaving 8 bases between them. DNA of the CDR3: TGTGCCAGCAGTTTATTGCGGGCGAACACTGAAGCTTTCTTT. This sequence encodes CASSLLRANTEAFF.

This rearrangement joins TRBV4-1 to TRBJ2-4; a possible D gene is TRBD2 (6 bases). Germline CDR1 and CDR2: MGHRA and YSYEKL. The V end was cut by 2 bases, the J end by 3 bases, with 17 bases between. This CDR3 has 17 residues. The DNA for the CDR3 is TGCGCCAGCAGCCAACCTTCAGGGTTCGGGGGCAAAAACATTCAGTACTTC. It encodes CASSQPSGFGGKNIQYF.

This sequence joins TRBV2 and TRBJ1-4; TRBD1 aligns across 7 bases. Germline CDR1 reads SNHLY; CDR2 reads FYNNEI. Trimming cost V 6 bases and J 6 bases; bases outside gene matches: 10. The CDR3 has 15 amino acids. The CDR3, as DNA: TGTGCCAGCAGGAGAAACAGGGGTCTTTATGAAAAACTGTTTTTT. Its protein product is CASRRNRGLYEKLFF.

This clonotype has a count of ten or more. The rearrangement uses TRBV4-1 and TRBJ2-6, with TRBD1 matching 7 bases. The CDR3 totals 16 residues. V gave up 0 bases and J gave up 4 bases; unmatched junction bases: 3. Germline assignment: CDR1 MGHRA and CDR2 YSYEKL. The CDR3 region has the DNA TGCGCCAGCAGCCAAGAAGGGGGCGTAGGGGCCAACGTCCTGACTTTC. This codes for CASSQEGGVGANVLTF.

This clonotype was observed a few times. J is TRBJ2-1 and V is TRBV4-2, with D tentatively TRBD1 (5 bases). The germline V gene has CDR1 LGHNA and CDR2 YNFKEQ. The CDR3 contains 15 residues. V was trimmed by 0 bases and J by 4 bases, leaving 10 bases between them. Here the CDR3 reads CASSQERTNYNEQFF. The CDR3 DNA reads TGTGCCAGCAGCCAAGAGAGGACAAATTACAATGAGCAGTTCTTC.

With regard to this clonotype: Since no conserved phenylalanine or tryptophan closes the CDR3, a read error is the likely cause. For the CDR3, the DNA is TGTGCCAGCAGCTGGAGGGACAGGGATTACTATGGCTACACCGTC. Protein sequence: CASSWRDRDYYGYTV. The chain employs TRBV7-2 and TRBJ1-2, with TRBD1 matching over 9 bases. The V gene's germline CDR1 is SGHTA and CDR2 FQGNSA. J was trimmed by 3 bases and V by 4 bases; bases with no gene match: 6. This CDR3 has 15 residues.